What follows describes a single TCR beta chain. The antigen is undetermined. There were likely unrecorded immune exposures, though donors were nominally healthy when sampled. These data come from a study of cytomegalovirus exposure and HLA in healthy donors. The study, taken as a whole, reports: Certain indistinguishable V segments, among them TRBV6-2 and TRBV6-3, were excluded. Researchers reportedly found TCR beta sequences accurately predicted most subjects' HLA-A and HLA-B alleles.

Primers: 60 Vbeta forward and 13 Jbeta reverse. This table comes from immunoSEQ multiplex PCR, and its TCRdb copy is limited to in-frame clones, with some not included. The table lists some 200,000 clones, 76% of them singletons. This CDR3 has 16 residues. Germline V gives CDR1 MNHEY, CDR2 SVGAGI. Trimming took 0 bases from V and 8 from J; bases not matched to a gene: 9. The chain is built from TRBV6-5 and TRBJ1-4, with 7 bases that match TRBD1. Sequenced sample: PBMCs. The receptor was isolated from a man younger than 30 in good health and CMV-seronegative. The CDR3: CASSYSGARGDEKLFF. In nucleotides, the CDR3 is TGTGCCAGCAGTTACTCTGGGGCCAGGGGGGACGAAAAACTGTTTTTT.